The 9 T cell receptor beta chains in this list originate from one sample, sequenced in a study of persistence of HIV-infected CD4 T cells. Overlapping HIV-1 Gag 15-mer peptides at approximately 1 ug per peptide per mL were used. Sorted nonresponding memory CD4+ T cells were CD40L-negative, CD69-negative, CD45RO-high. Sequencing used immunoSEQ version 4 in survey mode. Some clones are missing from TCRdb's copy, which holds only in-frame ones; the method was immunoSEQ multiplex PCR. The data hold around 42,000 clones, with roughly 74% observed a single time. These receptors lack a known antigen. The sample consisted of CD4+ T cells sorted from PBMCs after 18-hour stimulation, taken from a patient who received antiretroviral therapy. Receptors were obtained from an adult man with HIV who was CMV-seropositive.

This clone has just one count. Here the CDR3 DNA reads TGCGCCAGCAGCCCCGAAGCTAGGGGCGGTGGCTACACCTTC. It yields the protein CASSPEARGGGYTF. The chain has TRBV4-1 and TRBJ1-2, with a possible D match to TRBD1 (5 bases). The CDR3 totals 14 residues. CDR1 MGHRA and CDR2 YSYEKL come from the germline V gene. The ends were cut back, 4 bases at V and 7 bases at J, with 16 bases in the middle.

V gene TRBV10-3 combines with J gene TRBJ1-5; no clear D gene. Between the trimmed V and J ends, which lost 4 bases and 5 bases, there was a span of 9 bases. Germline V gene lookup returns CDR1 ENHRY and CDR2 SYGVKD. The CDR3 is 13 amino acids. In DNA form, the CDR3 reads TGTGCCATCAGTGGGAACACCGATCAGCCCCAGCATTTT. It is translated as CAISGNTDQPQHF.

The chain has TRBV18 and TRBJ1-5; no definite D call. The CDR3 loop spans 14 amino acids. Germline V gives CDR1 KGHSH, CDR2 LQKENI. V was cut by 2 bases and J by 1 base, with 6 bases left in between. The chain's CDR3 is CASSPGRSNQPQHF. CDR3 sequence (DNA): TGTGCCAGCTCACCAGGGAGAAGCAATCAGCCCCAGCATTTT.

This sequence joins TRBV11-2 and TRBJ2-7, with D maybe TRBD2 (6 bases). This CDR3 spans 13 amino acids. V was pared by 1 base and J by 4 bases, with 8 bases between. The germline CDR1 and CDR2 sequences are SGHAT and FQNNGV. The CDR3 reads CASSLGAGYEQYF. As DNA, the CDR3 is TGTGCCAGCAGCTTAGGTGCGGGGTACGAGCAGTACTTC.

The DNA for the CDR3 is TGTGCCAGCAGTTTATCGTCCACCAGGCCCAACGAGCAGTACTTC. Encoded protein: CASSLSSTRPNEQYF. The chain carries TRBV27 and TRBJ2-7; D gene uncertain. Trimming removed 0 bases at V and 5 bases at J, with 14 bases between. CDR1 MNHEY and CDR2 SMNVEV come from the germline V gene (reference sequence). The CDR3 consists of 15 residues.

The V and J genes are TRBV6-1 and TRBJ2-2; D gene unclear. Germline V gene sequence: CDR1 MNHNS, CDR2 SASEGT. Trimming took off 10 bases at V and 3 bases at J, with 18 bases between the two ends. This CDR3 comprises 15 residues. The CDR3 sequence is CATFSPTTYTGELFF. In nucleotides, the CDR3 is TGTGCCACCTTCAGTCCGACCACTTACACCGGGGAGCTGTTTTTT.

This clone was observed a handful of times. J is TRBJ2-4 and V is TRBV5-1; D perhaps matches TRBD2 (6 bases). Looked up from germline, CDR1 is SGHRS and CDR2 is YFSETQ. Trimming cost V 4 bases and J 8 bases, with 22 bases left between them. CDR3 size: 16 residues. CDR3 coding DNA: TGCGCCAGCAGCCCACTAGGAGGAGGGGCTGGGGACATTCAGTACTTC. The encoded protein is CASSPLGGGAGDIQYF.

Only one count was recorded for this clone. The chain is built from TRBV30 and TRBJ2-7; 11 positions agree with TRBD2. The CDR3 runs 16 residues. Germline CDR1 is GTSNPN and CDR2 is SVGIG (reference sequence). Trimming took 3 bases from V and 2 from J; bases not matched to a gene: 9. DNA for the CDR3: TGTGCCTGGAGGCTAGCGGGAGGCACCAACCCCTACGAGCAGTACTTC. This encodes CAWRLAGGTNPYEQYF.

The chain carries TRBV5-1 and TRBJ2-5, with D uncertain. CDR1 SGHRS and CDR2 YFSETQ come from the germline V gene. There are 12 residues in the CDR3. Trimming removed 2 bases at V and 5 bases at J, with 7 bases between. The CDR3 is CASSFNRETQYF. DNA of the CDR3: TGCGCCAGCAGCTTCAATCGGGAGACCCAGTACTTC.